This TCR beta chain emerged from a study of regulatory T cells in long-lasting Graves disease (dated by TCRdb to about 2021). With regard to the full study: Patients with newly diagnosed Graves' disease had been on antithyroid drugs for under 3 months. A total of around 35 samples underwent TCR sequencing: around 13 from persistent and roughly 20 from newly diagnosed Graves' disease patients. The study was conducted in China and was registered as a clinical trial. Persistent Graves' disease patients were compared with newly diagnosed Graves' disease patients by peripheral blood TCR sequencing and RNA sequencing.

The sample's time point label, decoded: newly diagnosed GD, antithyroid drugs for less than 3 months. RNA was extracted from PBMCs in TRIzol for both TCR sequencing and RNA sequencing. The diagnosis of Graves' disease followed American Thyroid Association guidelines. The patients came from an endocrinology department in Xi'an, China. From each patient, 8 to 10 milliliters of peripheral blood was collected into an EDTA anticoagulant tube. PBMCs were isolated by Ficoll Paque Plus density gradient separation without further T cell sorting. An Agilent 2100 Bioanalyzer and agarose gel were used to check RNA quality, while a NanoDrop 2000 measured RNA concentration. This clonotype was seen at least ten times. Its binding antigen is unknown. Base quality data are lacking; no much larger clone is found one base away. Receptor amplification or capture employed multiplex PCR. Sequenced using an Illumina HiSeq 4000. CDR3 regions were amplified by Arm-PCR with iRepertoire HTBI primers to construct TCR beta libraries. Before sequencing, the PCR products underwent gel purification. On the authors' methods: Across samples, roughly 60 TRBV and 13 to 15 TRBJ segments were identified and used for gene usage analysis of CDR3 amino acid clonotypes. Filtered high-quality paired reads were merged into contigs using COPE and FqMerger. BLAST was used to align contigs to IMGT TRBV, TRBD and TRBJ reference genes, and CDR3 was defined according to IMGT. Any clonotype with a frequency above 0.1% was counted as a highly expanded clone. Shannon entropy served as the measure of repertoire diversity, while the Gini coefficient captured V-J evenness. A clonotype was considered public if more than one individual shared it. TCRdb's own reprocessing of the public reads used fastp at Q25 and MiXCR and kept productive beta chains. When rows share a CDR3 protein, they turn into one entry using the most common DNA and genes. None of the V and J calls come from the authors' own analysis; TCRdb made them. This sample has over 500,000 distinct CDR3 sequences in its table, and about 16% of those were observed once. The ten most abundant clones make up around 11% of the sample.

What the research found in general, with its limitations: Patients with persistent disease shared more public clonotypes (under 3,000) than newly diagnosed patients did (approximately 990). The authors acknowledged the small sample size as a limitation that may reduce accuracy. Persistent Graves' disease patients showed lower TCR Shannon entropy and fewer highly expanded clones than newly diagnosed patients, suggesting clonal expansion. TRBV28, TRBJ1-2 and TRBJ2-5 were preferentially used in persistent disease, while TRBV20-1 and TRBJ2-1 were favored in newly diagnosed disease. Because the primary lesion, thyroid tissue, could not be accessed, the study looked at peripheral blood alone. Sequencing and analysis were restricted to the TCR beta chain.

The cysteine opens and the phenylalanine closes a CDR3 of 18 amino acids. Only the CDR3 DNA is retained, 54 bases long and in frame from the first base. The CDR1 and CDR2 encoded by the germline V gene are SNHLY and FYNNEI. Ends trimmed: V by 8 bases, J by 0 bases; bases unmatched to a gene: 12. The same sample was also studied in work on T cells in Graves' hyperthyroidism and ophthalmopathy. That second publication adds: Stable Graves' hyperthyroidism was defined as no progression to ophthalmopathy during 18 months of follow-up. Hyperthyroidism patients were newly diagnosed, with disease duration under 2 months, and aged 18 to 65 years. Any patient with an uncontrolled infection, another autoimmune disease, pregnancy or lactation was excluded. Diagnoses relied on clinical symptoms, serum thyroxine and TRAb, thyroid ultrasound and orbital computed tomography. The first round of RT-PCR for the TCR CDR3 was performed with the HTBI primer set and the Qiagen OneStep RT-PCR kit. Most expanded thyroid clonotypes (frequency above 0.001) were also detected in blood, suggesting blood repertoires may reflect thyroid immune responses. A 13 V-J signature model separated ophthalmopathy from stable hyperthyroidism, with roughly 88% sensitivity and around 84% specificity in cross-validation and 80%/75% in testing. In validation, the model predicted progression to ophthalmopathy with just under 71% sensitivity and less than 75% specificity, a median of 6.5 months before onset. To identify TCR V-J signatures that set the groups apart, the researchers used a discovery cohort of 100 patients, made up of under 50 with Graves' ophthalmopathy and about 55 with stable Graves' hyperthyroidism. An independent validation cohort of under 20 hyperthyroidism patients and 17 patients who later progressed to ophthalmopathy tested prospective prediction of ophthalmopathy. The 100 discovery patients were randomly split 7:3 into training and test sets. In addition, the study compared T-cell repertoires in thyroid tissue and in blood from roughly six Graves' hyperthyroidism patients. Once sampling was done, hyperthyroidism patients were given methimazole at a starting dose of 30 mg daily, whereas ophthalmopathy patients were given high-dose intravenous methylprednisolone. Libraries were constructed in a second round of multiplex PCR, after which size selection and purification were carried out. The libraries were sequenced on an Illumina HiSeq2000 using paired-end 100 bp reads. SOAPnuke was used to process the raw data, with reads discarded if the reads contained adapters or uncalled bases, had a mean Phred below 15, or lacked an exact constant-primer or identifier match. COPE v1.2.5 was used to merge high-quality paired reads, and clonotypes were defined as unique nucleotide sequences. MiTCR v1.1 was used to align the clonotypes against IMGT TRBV, TRBD and TRBJ reference segments. The analysis was restricted to V-J combinations with a frequency above 0.0001, which together covered roughly 99% of the repertoires. A TCS score was defined as the ratio between F50 (clonal expansion) and ExV (chaos), using BLOSUM62-based TCRdist between CDR3 peptides within each V-J. Welch's t-statistics and random forest reduced 514 V-J features to fewer than 15, which were used in a naive Bayes classifier (R e1071). No statistical method was used to fix the sample size in advance, and group allocation was not hidden from the investigators. TCR Vbeta CDR3 sequencing of some 140 peripheral blood samples (more than 40 ophthalmopathy, about 74 hyperthyroidism and roughly 17 progressor patients) is reported in the paper.

This clonotype was obtained from a man between 18 and 29 years old with Graves disease. Donor details come from another sample of the same person, matched by shared clones. The sequences come from peripheral blood mononuclear cells (PBMCs), collected at new diagnosis, from a patient treated with antithyroid drugs. The receptor chain draws on TRBV2 and TRBJ2-1, and 11 junctional nucleotides match TRBD2. The nucleotides are TGTGCCAGCTTGGTAGCGGGAGGGAAGGACGGCTCCTACAATGAGCAGTTCTTC. Protein translation: CASLVAGGKDGSYNEQFF.